What follows describes a single T cell receptor (beta chain). These data belong to a study of blood T cell repertoires in COVID-19. Study at large: The United States, Italy and Spain were the sources of the acute and convalescent COVID-19 samples. The cDNA or gDNA used as material had been derived from T cells, B-cell-depleted T cells, or PBMCs.

Original analysis: Counts of nucleated cells, estimated from reference gene primer amplification, were obtained. The table came from immunoSEQ multiplex PCR; TCRdb's copy has only in-frame clones and leaves some out. V, J and clone size are those of that table, while D and trimming were read from the DNA. The table records some 260,000 clones, 70% to 85% of them present only once. The CDR3 consists of 15 residues. Trimming removed 1 base at V and 3 bases at J, with 12 bases between. Germline V CDR1 and CDR2: SEHNR, FQNEAQ (reference sequence). The sample comprised peripheral blood. The V and J genes are TRBV7-9 and TRBJ2-5, with TRBD1 as a possible D gene (6 bases). The receptor comes from a woman older than 75 with active or convalescent COVID-19. Here the CDR3 DNA reads TGTGCCAGCAGCTTAGGGCAGGGGATTGAAGAGACCCAGTACTTC. Its translation is CASSLGQGIEETQYF.